This T cell receptor (beta chain) derives from a study of T-cell reconstitution after alpha-beta-depleted transplantation in children. Study findings and constraints: Several hundred rapidly expanded clones from non-depleted graft cells reportedly supplied alpha-beta T cells about two months post-transplant. Hyperexpanded clones declined; after one year, newly produced T cells mostly supplied diversity. Surviving recipient T cells and intrathymic progenitors accounted for some patients' high TCRbeta diversity at day 60.

Unique molecular identifiers tagged the TCRbeta library. From the PCR reads, TCRdb called clonotypes with MiXCR, one entry per CDR3 protein. The data show about 300,000 distinct CDR3 sequences, with around 9.1% seen just once and approximately 7% held by the top ten. The ends lost 5 bases at V and 9 bases at J; junction bases unmatched: 27. Germline V lookup: CDR1 SGHTA, CDR2 FQGTGA. The CDR3 totals 20 residues. Notes on this clonotype: Its antigen is undetermined.

The V gene is TRBV7-3, the J gene TRBJ2-1, with 8 bases that match TRBD2. The starting material was PBMCs, obtained before TCRalphabeta/CD19-depleted stem cell transplant. The TCR was taken from a boy younger than two with acute myeloid leukemia, due to receive a stem cell transplant. The chain's CDR3 is CASSLIPPYTPGTSASEQFF. CDR3 nucleotides: TGTGCCAGCAGCCTTATTCCCCCATATACCCCCGGGACTAGTGCCAGTGAGCAGTTCTTC.